Below, 29 T cell receptor beta chains from the same sample are listed, as sequenced in a study of T cell responses to AZD1222 COVID-19 vaccine. The method was immunoSEQ multiplex PCR; TCRdb's version includes in-frame clones alone and lacks a portion of them. Counted here are approximately 180,000 clones, 90% occurring once; the ten biggest clones make up roughly 2.8%. Sequences were derived from peripheral blood, sampled on day 0 of AZD1222 vaccination. Source of these receptors: an adult in good health.

This chain joins TRBV6-1 and TRBJ1-3; maybe TRBD1 (6 bases). V was trimmed by 3 bases and J by 4 bases, leaving 16 bases between them. The length of the CDR3 is 16 residues. Looked up from germline, CDR1 is MNHNS and CDR2 is SASEGT. The CDR3 sequence: CASSEPWTVSGNTIYF. CDR3 coding DNA: TGTGCCAGCAGTGAGCCGTGGACAGTGTCAGGAAACACCATATATTTT.

The J gene is TRBJ1-3, the V gene TRBV5-4, with 7 bases that match TRBD1. This CDR3 is built from 15 residues. The V and J ends lost 4 bases and 4 bases, in that order; junction bases with no gene match: 8. The germline gives CDR1 SGHNT, CDR2 YYREEE (reference sequence). The CDR3 here is CASSLSTGTGNTIYF. CDR3 bases: TGTGCCAGCAGCCTTTCGACAGGGACCGGAAACACCATATATTTT. Using reference TRBV5-4 and TRBJ1-3 for the parts outside the CDR3, the full variable domain is ETGVTQSPTHLIKTRGQQVTLRCSSQSGHNTVSWYQQALGQGPQFIFQYYREEENGRGNFPPRFSGLQFPNYSSELNVNALELDDSALYLCASSLSTGTGNTIYFGEGSWLTVV.

The chain joins TRBV30 to TRBJ2-2, with a tentative D call TRBD1 (8 bases). The germline V gene has CDR1 GTSNPN and CDR2 SVGIG (reference sequence). V lost 2 bases and J 5 bases, leaving 12 bases between the germline ends. This CDR3 contains 14 residues. CDR3 DNA sequence: TGTGCCTGGAGTTCACAGGGGGGGACCGGGGAGCTGTTTTTT. Protein: CAWSSQGGTGELFF. Based on the CDR3 plus reference TRBV30 and TRBJ2-2, the full variable domain is SQTIHQWPATLVQPVGSPLSLECTVEGTSNPNLYWYRQAAGRGLQLLFYSVGIGQISSEVPQNLSASRPQDRQFILSSKKLLLSDSGFYLCAWSSQGGTGELFFGEGSRLTVL.

V gene TRBV5-6 combines with J gene TRBJ2-5, with D tentatively TRBD1 (5 bases). The CDR3 totals 14 residues. The V end was cut by 4 bases, the J end by 4 bases, with 14 bases between. The germline CDR1 and CDR2 sequences are SGHDT and YYEEEE. The CDR3 protein is CASSATGRLETQYF. The CDR3 DNA follows: TGTGCCAGCAGCGCCACAGGAAGATTAGAGACCCAGTACTTC.

The CDR3 nucleotides are TGTGCCAGCAGTGACGACCGACTAGCCGCAAGCACAGATACGCAGTATTTT. Its protein product is CASSDDRLAASTDTQYF. This chain links TRBV9 with TRBJ2-3; 7 bases are shared with TRBD2. V was pared by 5 bases and J by 0 bases, with 12 bases of the junction left unmatched. Per germline, CDR1 SGDLS and CDR2 YYNGEE. The CDR3 consists of 17 residues.

The V and J genes are TRBV4-3 and TRBJ2-1; no reliable D call. The V gene's germline CDR1 is LGHNA and CDR2 YSLEER. There are 17 residues in the CDR3. With 3 bases removed from V and 0 bases from J, the gap between germline ends came to 15 bases. The CDR3 sequence: CASSQGWLLNSYNEQFF. The CDR3 DNA sequence: TGCGCCAGCAGCCAGGGGTGGCTACTGAACTCCTACAATGAGCAGTTCTTC.

This chain joins TRBV24-1 and TRBJ2-2, with unresolved D. Germline V gives CDR1 KGHDR, CDR2 SFDVKD. CDR3 length equals 13 residues. V lost 6 bases, J lost 6 bases, and 10 bases lay in between. CDR3 in DNA: TGTGCCACCAGTCCGAACGGCCCCGGGGAGCTGTTTTTT. The encoded protein is CATSPNGPGELFF.

CDR3 in DNA: TGTGCCATCGGTATGGGCGCCTCTGGAAACACCATATATTTT. Protein product: CAIGMGASGNTIYF. The chain uses TRBV10-3 and TRBJ1-3; unclear D gene. Trimming pared 8 bases from V and 0 bases from J, leaving 11 bases between. Germline V gene lookup returns CDR1 ENHRY and CDR2 SYGVKD. CDR3 length: 14 residues.

V usage is TRBV5-6 and J usage is TRBJ1-6; no definite D call. Germline assignment: CDR1 SGHDT and CDR2 YYEEEE. The CDR3 has 17 residues. V dropped 2 bases and J dropped 0 bases, with 12 bases sitting between them. The CDR3 region has the DNA TGTGCCAGCAGCTTCGGGCCGGCGAGCTCCTATAATTCACCCCTCCACTTT. Translating it yields CASSFGPASSYNSPLHF.

The rearrangement uses TRBV6-5 and TRBJ2-3, with D possibly matching TRBD2 (5 bases). This CDR3 contains 14 residues. Germline V gene lookup returns CDR1 MNHEY and CDR2 SVGAGI. Between the trimmed V and J ends, which lost 1 base and 5 bases, there was a span of 10 bases. This CDR3 is CASSYLAGIDTQYF. For the CDR3, the DNA is TGTGCCAGCAGTTACTTAGCCGGGATAGATACGCAGTATTTT.

The rearrangement links TRBV7-3 to TRBJ2-5, with D possibly matching TRBD2 (5 bases). Germline V gene sequence: CDR1 SGHTA, CDR2 FQGTGA. The CDR3 runs 16 residues. Trimming left V 2 bases short and J 2 bases short, with 15 bases between. This chain's CDR3 is CASSLGAGGVQETQYF. In DNA form, the CDR3 reads TGTGCCAGCAGCTTAGGTGCGGGTGGGGTACAAGAGACCCAGTACTTC.

The chain employs TRBV9 and TRBJ1-3, with D perhaps matching TRBD1 (5 bases). Germline values: CDR1 SGDLS, CDR2 YYNGEE. CDR3 size: 18 residues. V lost 0 bases and J 2 bases, leaving 18 bases between the germline ends. This chain's CDR3 is CASSVGNNPGVAGNTIYF. CDR3 bases: TGTGCCAGCAGCGTAGGGAACAACCCGGGGGTGGCTGGAAACACCATATATTTT.

The genes are TRBV7-9 and TRBJ2-5, with D possibly TRBD2 on 5 matching bases. The CDR3 has 14 amino acids. V lost 1 base and J 5 bases, leaving 11 bases between the germline ends. The V gene's germline CDR1 is SEHNR and CDR2 FQNEAQ (reference sequence). The CDR3 loop is CASSLGTQLETQYF. As DNA, the CDR3 is TGTGCCAGCAGCTTAGGGACTCAACTGGAGACCCAGTACTTC.

The chain links TRBV10-3 to TRBJ2-7; D uncertain. CDR1 is ENHRY, CDR2 SYGVKD, per germline. Between the trimmed V and J ends, which lost 7 bases and 6 bases, there was a span of 16 bases. The CDR3 extends over 13 amino acids. The CDR3 sequence is CAITGSLISEQYF. In DNA form, the CDR3 reads TGTGCCATCACGGGCTCCTTGATTTCCGAGCAGTACTTC.

The chain has TRBV7-3 and TRBJ2-7; D may match TRBD1 or TRBD2 (5 bases each). Trimming took 2 bases from V and 2 from J, leaving 16 bases between them. The CDR3 totals 16 residues. Germline V CDR1 and CDR2: SGHTA, FQGTGA. The CDR3 region is CASSLEGTVPTYEQYF. As DNA, the CDR3 is TGTGCCAGCAGCTTAGAAGGGACCGTCCCCACCTACGAGCAGTACTTC.

This chain connects TRBV28 to TRBJ1-2; 9 bases are shared with TRBD1. Germline loops: CDR1 MDHEN, CDR2 SYDVKM. The CDR3 totals 13 residues. The J segment lost 6 bases and the V segment lost 5 bases, leaving 4 bases of the junction unmatched. CDR3: CASSRDRVDGYTF. The CDR3, as DNA: TGTGCCAGCAGTCGGGACAGGGTGGATGGCTACACCTTC.

The genes are TRBV7-2 and TRBJ1-1, with TRBD1 as a possible D gene (6 bases). Trimming removed 2 bases at V and 4 bases at J, with 17 bases between. CDR3 size: 16 residues. In germline, CDR1 is SGHTA, CDR2 FQGNSA. CDR3 sequence (DNA): TGTGCCAGCAGCTTACCCTTTGGGGGGGGCGGCACTGAAGCTTTCTTT. Translated: CASSLPFGGGGTEAFF. Full variable domain (outside the CDR3, taken from reference TRBV7-2 and TRBJ1-1): GAGVSQSPSNKVTEKGKDVELRCDPISGHTALYWYRQSLGQGLEFLIYFQGNSAPDKSGLPSDRFSAERTGGSVSTLTIQRTQQEDSAVYLCASSLPFGGGGTEAFFGQGTRLTVV.

J is TRBJ2-5 and V is TRBV12-3 or TRBV12-4; D gene ambiguous. V was pared by 1 base and J by 6 bases, with 9 bases between. The CDR3 has 13 residues. The CDR3 loop reads CASSLGGRKTQYF. The CDR3 bases are TGTGCCAGCAGTTTAGGGGGTAGAAAGACCCAGTACTTC.

V and J are TRBV2 and TRBJ1-1; D may be TRBD1 (6 bases). V was clipped by 2 bases and J by 11 bases, with 12 bases between them. The germline V gene has CDR1 SNHLY and CDR2 FYNNEI. The CDR3 contains 12 residues. CDR3 region: CASSEWGGQAFF. CDR3 DNA: TGTGCCAGCAGTGAATGGGGGGGGCAGGCTTTCTTT.

V usage is TRBV5-4 and J usage is TRBJ1-2; D remains ambiguous. CDR1 and CDR2 (germline): SGHNT, YYREEE (reference sequence). The CDR3 covers 12 residues. The germline V and J ends were trimmed by 0 bases and 6 bases, with 6 bases remaining between them. CDR3 in amino acids: CASSLVADGYTF. CDR3 nucleotides: TGTGCCAGCAGCTTGGTGGCAGATGGCTACACCTTC.

This clone was seen a few times. The chain links TRBV5-8 to TRBJ1-6, with a weak D call TRBD1 (5 bases). Germline V lookup: CDR1 SGHTS, CDR2 YDEGEE. Trimming stripped 2 bases from V and 10 bases from J, with 16 bases between. The CDR3 is 15 amino acids. CDR3 DNA sequence: TGTGCCAGCAGCTTACAACAGGCCGCCTGGTCACCCCTCCACTTT. Residues: CASSLQQAAWSPLHF.

This rearrangement joins TRBV4-1 to TRBJ1-5; 9 nucleotides match TRBD1. Germline values: CDR1 MGHRA, CDR2 YSYEKL. J gave up 7 bases and V 1 base, and 8 bases lay outside the gene matches. CDR3 length equals 16 residues. This chain's CDR3 is CASSQAEDRGGQPQHF. The CDR3 DNA reads TGCGCCAGCAGCCAAGCAGAGGACAGGGGAGGCCAGCCCCAGCATTTT.

This sequence joins TRBV2 and TRBJ2-5; D is perhaps TRBD1 or TRBD2 (5 bases each). Germline V CDR1 and CDR2: SNHLY, FYNNEI. Trimming left V 1 base short and J 7 bases short, with 10 bases between. The CDR3 is 13 amino acids. In nucleotides, the CDR3 is TGTGCCAGCAGTGAAGAAGGGGCGGGGACCCAGTACTTC. Amino acid sequence: CASSEEGAGTQYF.

The chain recombines TRBV5-4 with TRBJ1-2, with 7 bases identical to TRBD1. This CDR3 spans 17 amino acids. Losses at the gene ends were 3 bases for V and 8 bases for J; bases not matched to a gene: 19. CDR1 and CDR2 (germline): SGHNT, YYREEE (reference sequence). The CDR3 DNA reads as TGTGCCAGCAGCTGGGGGGGGGTCGGACAGGCCGGAATGGGCTACACCTTC. Translated: CASSWGGVGQAGMGYTF.

CDR3 in DNA: TGTGCCAGCACTCCTGAGAAAAGGATTTACGAGCAGTACTTC. It translates to CASTPEKRIYEQYF. This chain joins TRBV25-1 and TRBJ2-7, with D hard to call. CDR1 MGHDK and CDR2 SYGVNS come from the germline V gene. V was trimmed by 7 bases and J by 4 bases, leaving 17 bases between them. CDR3 length equals 14 residues.

V and J are TRBV6-2 or TRBV6-3 and TRBJ2-7; 9 bases align to TRBD2. CDR3 size: 14 residues. Germline CDR1 is MNHEY and CDR2 is SVGEGT. The junction had 6 bases not matched to a gene; V was cut back by 5 bases and J by 4 bases. The CDR3, as DNA: TGTGCCAGCAGTCTGAGACTAGCGGAATACGAGCAGTACTTC. Translation gives CASSLRLAEYEQYF.

This clone showed up just once. The chain is built from TRBV9 and TRBJ1-6; D remains ambiguous. The length of the CDR3 is 15 residues. Germline assignment: CDR1 SGDLS and CDR2 YYNGEE. Trimming cost V 0 bases and J 5 bases, with 9 bases left between them. The CDR3 reads CASSVGRHDNSPLHF. The CDR3 DNA reads as TGTGCCAGCAGCGTAGGGAGGCATGATAATTCACCCCTCCACTTT.

The rearrangement uses TRBV3-1 (or the pseudogene TRBV3-2) and TRBJ1-5, with unresolved D. The CDR3 extends over 17 amino acids. CDR1 LGHDT and CDR2 YNNKEL come from the germline V gene (reference sequence). With 1 base removed from V and 1 base from J, the gap between germline ends came to 14 bases. The DNA for the CDR3 is TGTGCCAGCAGCCAAGGTGGTCACCGCGGGAGCAATCAGCCCCAGCATTTT. Translated, it gives CASSQGGHRGSNQPQHF.

J is TRBJ2-1 and V is TRBV27, with D possibly matching TRBD2 (5 bases). Germline loops: CDR1 MNHEY, CDR2 SMNVEV (reference sequence). The CDR3 consists of 15 residues. V dropped 2 bases and J dropped 7 bases, with 15 bases sitting between them. CDR3 bases: TGTGCCAGCAGTTTACGAGGGTTAGGCATAAATGAGCAGTTCTTC. Translated: CASSLRGLGINEQFF.